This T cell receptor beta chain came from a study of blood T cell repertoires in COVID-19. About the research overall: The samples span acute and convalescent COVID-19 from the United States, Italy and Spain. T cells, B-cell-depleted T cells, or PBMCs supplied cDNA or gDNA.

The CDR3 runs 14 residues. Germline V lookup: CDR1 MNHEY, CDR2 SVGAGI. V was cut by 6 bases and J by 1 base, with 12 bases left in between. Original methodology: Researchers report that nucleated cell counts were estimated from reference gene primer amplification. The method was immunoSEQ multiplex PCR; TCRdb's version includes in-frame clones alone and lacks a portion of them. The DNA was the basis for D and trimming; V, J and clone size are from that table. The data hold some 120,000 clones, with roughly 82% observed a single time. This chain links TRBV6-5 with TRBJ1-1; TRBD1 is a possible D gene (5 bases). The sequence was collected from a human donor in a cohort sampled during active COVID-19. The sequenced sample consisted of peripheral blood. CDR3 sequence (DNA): TGTGCCAGCAGGACGGACACAAGGAACACTGAAGCTTTCTTT. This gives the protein CASRTDTRNTEAFF.